This T cell receptor beta chain was recovered during a study of blood T cell repertoires in COVID-19. At the level of the study: T cells, B-cell-depleted T cells, or PBMCs supplied cDNA or gDNA.

Produced via immunoSEQ multiplex PCR; TCRdb's table is partial and in-frame only. The data hold around 95,000 clones, with 85% observed a single time. This clone appeared once. Losses at the gene ends were 5 bases for V and 2 bases for J; bases not matched to a gene: 5. CDR1 and CDR2 (germline): SNHLY, FYNNEI. This CDR3 is 14 amino acids long. The chain uses TRBV2 and TRBJ2-7; 8 nucleotides match TRBD1. This TCR came from a man aged 50 to 59 with active or convalescent COVID-19. The material sequenced was peripheral blood. The CDR3 sequence is CASSRQGATYEQYF. The CDR3 coding sequence is TGTGCCAGCAGTCGTCAGGGGGCGACCTACGAGCAGTACTTC. The complete variable domain, with remaining parts taken from reference TRBV2 and TRBJ2-7, reads EPEVTQTPSHQVTQMGQEVILRCVPISNHLYFYWYRQILGQKVEFLVSFYNNEISEKSEIFDDQFSVERPDGSNFTLKIRSTKLEDSAMYFCASSRQGATYEQYFGPGTRLTVT.